Following are 2 T cell receptor beta chains from one sample sequenced in a study of Ad26.COV2.S vaccination and SARS-CoV-2 variants. Libraries were prepared by immunoSEQ multiplex PCR; TCRdb keeps only in-frame clonotypes and omits some of them. The top ten hold approximately 3% of the sample, which has around 250,000 clones, 70% to 90% seen once. Treatment denoted: about 20 received Ad26.COV2.S at low or high dose, single or two shots; several received placebo; per-sample allocation not given. Day 63 after the first injection of vaccine or placebo was the sampling time. Sequencing was performed on peripheral blood, taken in a trial of Ad26.COV2.S vaccine versus placebo. All receptors derive from a person aged 18-60 years who received the Ad26.COV2.S COVID-19 vaccine or a placebo.

V usage is TRBV4-2 and J usage is TRBJ1-5; D is possibly TRBD1 (6 bases). Trimming removed 1 base at V and 2 bases at J, with 18 bases between. The germline V gene encodes CDR1 LGHNA and CDR2 YNFKEQ. The CDR3 covers 18 residues. As DNA, the CDR3 is TGTGCCAGCAGCCAAGGTGGGGGGCAGGGCGGAGGCAATCAGCCCCAGCATTTT. Translating gives CASSQGGGQGGGNQPQHF.

V and J are TRBV7-9 and TRBJ2-2; a possible D gene is TRBD2 (5 bases). CDR3 length equals 14 residues. The V end was cut by 3 bases, the J end by 4 bases, with 9 bases between. Germline V gene sequence: CDR1 SEHNR, CDR2 FQNEAQ (reference sequence). The CDR3 protein is CASSFGESTGELFF. CDR3 sequence (DNA): TGTGCCAGCAGCTTCGGGGAGAGCACCGGGGAGCTGTTTTTT.